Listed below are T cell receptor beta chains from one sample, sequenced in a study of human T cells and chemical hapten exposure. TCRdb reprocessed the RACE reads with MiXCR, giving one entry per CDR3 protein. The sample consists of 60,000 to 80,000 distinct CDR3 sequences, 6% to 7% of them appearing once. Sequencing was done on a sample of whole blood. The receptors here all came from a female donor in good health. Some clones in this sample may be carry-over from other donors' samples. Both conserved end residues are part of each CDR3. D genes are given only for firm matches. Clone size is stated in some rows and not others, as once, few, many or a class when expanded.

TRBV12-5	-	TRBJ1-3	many	CASEGPSGNTIYF	TGTGCTAGTGAGGGCCCCTCTGGAAACACCATATATTTT
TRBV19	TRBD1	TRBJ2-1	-	CASSLRQGTYNEQFF	TGTGCCAGTAGTCTCCGACAGGGGACCTACAATGAGCAGTTCTTC
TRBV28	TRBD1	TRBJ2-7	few	CASSSWTGKENEQYF	TGTGCCAGCAGTTCCTGGACAGGGAAAGAGAACGAGCAGTACTTC
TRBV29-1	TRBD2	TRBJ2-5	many	CSAQRGIGETQYF	TGCAGCGCACAGCGGGGTATCGGGGAGACCCAGTACTTC
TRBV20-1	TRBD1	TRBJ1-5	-	CSARDASGGAGNQPQHF	TGCAGTGCTAGAGACGCCTCAGGGGGCGCGGGCAATCAGCCCCAGCATTTT
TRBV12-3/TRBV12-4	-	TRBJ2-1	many	CASSLSGRDLNNEQFF	TGTGCCAGCAGTTTATCTGGCCGGGACCTAAACAATGAGCAGTTCTTC
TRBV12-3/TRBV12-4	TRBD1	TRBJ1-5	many	CASSAQGQSNQPQHF	TGTGCCAGCAGTGCCCAGGGACAGAGCAATCAGCCCCAGCATTTT
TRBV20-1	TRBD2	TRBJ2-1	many	CSAGTSGRGIYNEQFF	TGCAGTGCTGGGACTAGCGGGAGGGGTATCTACAATGAGCAGTTCTTC
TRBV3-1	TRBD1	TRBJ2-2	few	CASSLGTGKLRELFF	TGTGCCAGCAGCCTCGGGACAGGAAAACTGCGGGAGCTGTTTTTT
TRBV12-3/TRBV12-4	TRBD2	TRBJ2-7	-	CASSDTSGSSYEQYF	TGTGCCAGCAGTGATACTAGCGGGTCCTCCTACGAGCAGTACTTC
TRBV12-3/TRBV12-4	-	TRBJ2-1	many	CASSLGNEQFF	TGTGCCAGCAGTTTAGGCAATGAGCAGTTCTTC
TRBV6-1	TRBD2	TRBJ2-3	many	CASSALLAGGSTDTQYF	TGTGCCAGCAGTGCTCTACTAGCGGGAGGGAGCACAGATACGCAGTATTTT
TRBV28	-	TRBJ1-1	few	CASNEINRVPGETEAFF	TGTGCCAGCAACGAAATTAACCGGGTCCCAGGGGAGACTGAAGCTTTCTTT
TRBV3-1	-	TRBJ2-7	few	CASSQQGRYEQYF	TGTGCCAGCAGCCAACAGGGACGGTACGAGCAGTACTTC
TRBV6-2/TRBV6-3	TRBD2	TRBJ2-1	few	CASSGRAYNEQFF	TGTGCCAGCAGCGGGAGGGCCTACAATGAGCAGTTCTTC
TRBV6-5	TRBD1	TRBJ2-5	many	CASRRQGQETQYF	TGTGCCAGCAGGAGACAGGGGCAAGAGACCCAGTACTTC
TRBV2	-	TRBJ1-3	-	CASRTGYSGNTIYF	TGTGCCAGCAGAACAGGTTACTCTGGAAACACCATATATTTT